Shown below are 31 T cell receptor beta chains from a single sample sequenced in a study of cytomegalovirus exposure and HLA in healthy donors. The PCR used 60 Vbeta and 13 Jbeta primers. Sequencing was performed with immunoSEQ multiplex PCR; in TCRdb, only in-frame clones are kept and a portion is missing. In the table there are 130,000 to 150,000 clones, approximately 79% of which are singletons. Source material: PBMCs. The receptors stem from a man between 18 and 29 years old in good health and CMV-seronegative.

The chain employs TRBV15 and TRBJ1-3, with 7 bases aligning to TRBD1. Germline values: CDR1 LNHNV, CDR2 YYDKDF (reference sequence). The ends lost 8 bases at V and 4 bases at J; junction bases unmatched: 8. The CDR3 totals 14 residues. This CDR3 is CATGETGVGNTIYF. Written as DNA, the CDR3 is TGTGCCACCGGCGAAACAGGGGTGGGAAACACCATATATTTT.

CDR3 nucleotide sequence: TGTGCCAGCAGTCTATACCCCTCAGGTACCTACGAGCAGTACTTC. It is translated as CASSLYPSGTYEQYF. The V gene is TRBV6-5, the J gene TRBJ2-7; D not certain. The germline V gene encodes CDR1 MNHEY and CDR2 SVGAGI. This CDR3 has 15 residues. Trimming left V 5 bases short and J 2 bases short, with 16 bases between.

The V call is TRBV2, the J call TRBJ1-5; no reliable D call. The CDR3 runs to 12 residues. Germline CDR1 reads SNHLY; CDR2 reads FYNNEI. V lost 6 bases and J 9 bases, leaving 12 bases between the germline ends. The CDR3 DNA reads as TGTGCCAGCAGGGGTTCGGAGCGGCCCCAGCATTTT. Translating gives CASRGSERPQHF.

The rearrangement links TRBV6-5 to TRBJ1-6; D is uncertain. CDR3 length: 15 residues. CDR1 MNHEY and CDR2 SVGAGI come from the germline V gene. V dropped 2 bases and J dropped 10 bases, with 15 bases sitting between them. The CDR3 DNA sequence: TGTGCCAGCAGTTACACTATGGTCTCGGGATCACCCCTCCACTTT. This gives the protein CASSYTMVSGSPLHF.

CDR3 protein: CASSYYSGTGTTEAFF. Here the CDR3 DNA reads TGTGCCAGCAGCTATTACTCCGGGACAGGTACCACTGAAGCTTTCTTT. The J gene is TRBJ1-1, the V gene TRBV5-8; 8 nucleotides align to TRBD1. CDR3 size: 16 residues. The germline V gene encodes CDR1 SGHTS and CDR2 YDEGEE. With 3 bases clipped from V and 4 bases from J, the junction kept 11 bases outside the gene matches.

The chain recombines TRBV5-4 with TRBJ1-2; TRBD1 agrees at 7 bases. Trimming removed 5 bases from V and 3 bases from J; junction bases left unmatched: 13. The germline gives CDR1 SGHNT, CDR2 YYREEE (reference sequence). The CDR3 is 16 residues long. The CDR3 spells CASSFETGPRDYGYTF. The CDR3 DNA follows: TGTGCCAGCAGTTTTGAGACAGGGCCTAGGGACTATGGCTACACCTTC.

This chain uses TRBV9 with TRBJ1-2; no clear D. The germline V gene has CDR1 SGDLS and CDR2 YYNGEE. The CDR3 runs 12 residues. Trimming removed 0 bases from V and 8 bases from J, with 8 bases in between. The CDR3 region has the DNA TGTGCCAGCAGCGTAGGACTTTGGGGCTACACCTTC. It encodes CASSVGLWGYTF.

The gene calls are TRBV13 and TRBJ2-2; no clear D. CDR3 length: 14 amino acids. Germline V gene sequence: CDR1 PRHDT, CDR2 FYEKMQ (reference sequence). V lost 6 bases, J lost 0 bases, and 8 bases lay in between. CDR3 bases: TGTGCCAGCAGTCCAATCACGAACACCGGGGAGCTGTTTTTT. Translated: CASSPITNTGELFF.

This rearrangement joins TRBV5-4 to TRBJ1-2; D might be TRBD1 (5 bases). Germline V gene lookup returns CDR1 SGHNT and CDR2 YYREEE (reference sequence). The germline V and J ends were trimmed by 4 bases and 2 bases, with 12 bases remaining between them. The CDR3 loop spans 14 amino acids. In DNA, the CDR3 is TGTGCCAGCAGCCCCAGGGAACAGAACTATGGCTACACCTTC. Translated, it gives CASSPREQNYGYTF. Combining the CDR3 with reference TRBV5-4 and TRBJ1-2 gives the whole variable domain ETGVTQSPTHLIKTRGQQVTLRCSSQSGHNTVSWYQQALGQGPQFIFQYYREEENGRGNFPPRFSGLQFPNYSSELNVNALELDDSALYLCASSPREQNYGYTFGSGTRLTVV.

The V and J genes are TRBV7-2 and TRBJ1-6, with unresolved D. This CDR3 contains 14 residues. V lost 1 base to trimming and J lost 9 bases, with 10 bases between them. The germline gives CDR1 SGHTA, CDR2 FQGNSA. The CDR3 is CASSLEFGRSPLHF. In DNA form, the CDR3 reads TGTGCCAGCAGCTTAGAGTTTGGGCGTTCACCCCTCCACTTT.

The V call is TRBV7-2, the J call TRBJ2-6; tentative D call: TRBD2 (5 bases). CDR1 is SGHTA, CDR2 FQGNSA, per germline. The CDR3 spans 15 residues. Trimming left V 0 bases short and J 2 bases short, with 5 bases between. The CDR3 sequence: CASSLAGAGANVLTF. The CDR3 bases are TGTGCCAGCAGCTTAGCGGGAGCTGGGGCCAACGTCCTGACTTTC. The variable domain in full, completed from reference TRBV7-2 and TRBJ2-6, reads GAGVSQSPSNKVTEKGKDVELRCDPISGHTALYWYRQSLGQGLEFLIYFQGNSAPDKSGLPSDRFSAERTGGSVSTLTIQRTQQEDSAVYLCASSLAGAGANVLTFGAGSRLTVL.

The V gene is TRBV5-1, the J gene TRBJ1-2, with 7 bases aligning to TRBD1. The CDR3 loop spans 15 amino acids. Germline-derived CDR1 and CDR2 are SGHRS and YFSETQ. The ends lost 0 bases at V and 6 bases at J; junction bases unmatched: 8. The CDR3 reads CASSLAGQISHGYTF. The CDR3, as DNA: TGCGCCAGCAGCTTGGCGGGACAGATCTCCCATGGCTACACCTTC.

The rearrangement uses TRBV15 and TRBJ1-1; 7 nucleotides line up with TRBD1. V trimming: 5 bases; J trimming: 0 bases; junction bases outside the gene matches: 3. CDR1 is LNHNV, CDR2 YYDKDF, per germline (reference sequence). This CDR3 region has 14 residues. Written as DNA, the CDR3 is TGTGCCACCAGCTACAGGGGCATGAACACTGAAGCTTTCTTT. The encoded protein is CATSYRGMNTEAFF.

The rearrangement joins TRBV2 to TRBJ1-1; no definite D call. Deletions cut 7 bases from V and 2 bases from J, with 14 bases between. The CDR3 loop spans 14 amino acids. Germline CDR1 reads SNHLY; CDR2 reads FYNNEI. Here the CDR3 DNA reads TGTGCCAGCATTATACTCGGGAGAAACACTGAAGCTTTCTTT. It is translated as CASIILGRNTEAFF.

The chain has TRBV11-3 and TRBJ2-5; 7 bases match TRBD2. V gave up 8 bases and J gave up 5 bases; unmatched junction bases: 8. The germline V gene encodes CDR1 SGHNT and CDR2 YENEEA. The CDR3 spans 13 residues. The CDR3 loop is CASARSGGETQYF. CDR3 bases: TGTGCCAGCGCCCGCTCCGGGGGGGAGACCCAGTACTTC. Complete variable domain (other parts from reference TRBV11-3 and TRBJ2-5): EAGVVQSPRYKIIEKKQPVAFWCNPISGHNTLYWYLQNLGQGPELLIRYENEEAVDDSQLPKDRFSAERLKGVDSTLKIQPAELGDSAVYLCASARSGGETQYFGPGTRLLVL.

The count of this clone is one. The chain carries TRBV7-9 and TRBJ2-7; 8 positions match TRBD2. Germline V gene sequence: CDR1 SEHNR, CDR2 FQNEAQ (reference sequence). V lost 0 bases and J lost 9; bases outside the gene matches: 7. The CDR3 runs to 14 residues. The chain's CDR3 is CASSLALDSGVQYF. In DNA form, the CDR3 reads TGTGCCAGCAGCTTAGCGCTCGATAGCGGGGTGCAGTACTTC.

CDR3 DNA sequence: TGTGCCAGCAGCTTAGGCCGAAGACAGGGGTCCTATGGCTACACCTTC. This translates into CASSLGRRQGSYGYTF. V gene TRBV13 combines with J gene TRBJ1-2, with 8 bases aligning to TRBD1. The CDR3 length is 16 residues. J lost 4 bases, V lost 0 bases, and 7 bases had no gene match. CDR1 is PRHDT and CDR2 is FYEKMQ in the germline V gene (reference sequence).

This clone was seen a few times. The V gene is TRBV29-1, the J gene TRBJ1-2; D is unresolved. The CDR3 has 14 residues. Looked up from germline, CDR1 is SQVTM and CDR2 is ANQGSEA. Deletions cut 0 bases from V and 2 bases from J, with 10 bases between. This chain's CDR3 is CSVEEVKQNYGYTF. CDR3 DNA sequence: TGCAGCGTTGAAGAGGTGAAACAGAACTATGGCTACACCTTC.

The chain couples TRBV7-2 to TRBJ2-5; D call uncertain. Germline CDR1 reads SGHTA; CDR2 reads FQGNSA. This CDR3 contains 13 residues. The V and J ends lost 1 base and 4 bases respectively, with 7 bases between them. The CDR3 nucleotides read TGTGCCAGCAGCTTAGGGGCTGGAGAGACCCAGTACTTC. Protein product: CASSLGAGETQYF.

CDR3: CASSLPGVARSYNSPLHF. The CDR3 DNA follows: TGTGCCAGCAGCTTGCCCGGGGTGGCTCGCTCCTATAATTCACCCCTCCACTTT. This sequence joins TRBV12-1 and TRBJ1-6. TRBV12-1 is shown as a pseudogene. The CDR3 is 18 amino acids.

The J gene is TRBJ2-3, the V gene TRBV4-3; weak D call: TRBD2 (5 bases). The CDR3 is made up of 18 amino acids. Germline V gene data show CDR1 as LGHNA and CDR2 as YSLEER. The germline V and J ends were trimmed by 0 bases and 0 bases, with 16 bases remaining between them. The CDR3 is CASSQDAPRGESTDTQYF. The CDR3 DNA reads TGCGCCAGCAGCCAAGATGCACCCCGTGGGGAGAGCACAGATACGCAGTATTTT.

The sample holds a few counts of this clone. The genes are TRBV10-3 and TRBJ2-1, with D tentatively TRBD1 (6 bases). CDR1 ENHRY and CDR2 SYGVKD come from the germline V gene. V was pared by 8 bases and J by 2 bases, with 16 bases between. The CDR3 totals 15 residues. This CDR3 reads CAIGDTGITYNEQFF. CDR3 bases: TGTGCCATCGGCGATACAGGGATCACCTACAATGAGCAGTTCTTC.

J is TRBJ1-5 and V is TRBV2, with D unresolved. The V end was cut by 2 bases, the J end by 11 bases, with 13 bases between. This CDR3 is 13 amino acids long. Per the germline V gene, CDR1 is SNHLY and CDR2 is FYNNEI. The CDR3 coding sequence is TGTGCCAGCAGTGAATCCCGCGTAGTGGCCCAGCATTTT. Protein sequence: CASSESRVVAQHF.

The J gene is TRBJ2-2, the V gene TRBV10-2; 9 positions agree with TRBD2. The CDR3 length is 16 residues. The germline gives CDR1 WSHSY, CDR2 SAAADI. J was trimmed by 2 bases and V by 6 bases; bases with no gene match: 7. The DNA of the CDR3 is TGCGCCAGCAGGGACCTAGCGGGGAGAAACACCGGGGAGCTGTTTTTT. Residues: CASRDLAGRNTGELFF.

The chain has TRBV7-9 and TRBJ2-3; TRBD2 matches 13 bases. Germline V gives CDR1 SEHNR, CDR2 FQNEAQ (reference sequence). Trimming removed 4 bases from V and 2 bases from J; junction bases left unmatched: 3. The CDR3 runs to 16 residues. DNA of the CDR3: TGTGCCAGCAGCTCAGGACTAGCGGGGGCCACAGATACGCAGTATTTT. Translated: CASSSGLAGATDTQYF.

This clone has a single count. The chain uses TRBV4-3 and TRBJ2-5; D perhaps matches TRBD2 (5 bases). The J call is uncertain, as TRBJ2-7 better fits the DNA end. The germline V gene encodes CDR1 LGHNA and CDR2 YSLEER. The CDR3 consists of 14 residues. CDR3 DNA sequence: TGCGCCAGCAGCCAAGATCGAGCGGCTTACGAGCAGTACTTC. Protein sequence: CASSQDRAAYEQYF.

The gene calls are TRBV7-3 and TRBJ2-1, with 9 bases identical to TRBD1. CDR1 and CDR2 from the germline V gene are SGHTA and FQGTGA. J gave up 9 bases and V 5 bases, and 5 bases lay outside the gene matches. This CDR3 is 13 amino acids long. The CDR3 DNA is TGTGCCAGCAGCACAGGGGGCGGGGGTGAGCAGTTCTTC. Translating gives CASSTGGGGEQFF.

This clone showed up just a few times. The CDR3 loop reads CASSEYGTQNYEQYF. In DNA, the CDR3 is TGTGCCAGCAGTGAATATGGGACACAAAACTACGAGCAGTACTTC. V is TRBV25-1 and J is TRBJ2-7; TRBD1 is a possible D gene (6 bases). Germline assignment: CDR1 MGHDK and CDR2 SYGVNS. Trimming took 0 bases from V and 3 from J, leaving 12 bases between them. The CDR3 runs to 15 residues.

This clone showed up just a few times. In DNA, the CDR3 is TGCGCCAGCAGCCAAGACGTGACAGGGGATAATCAGCCCCAGCATTTT. Residues: CASSQDVTGDNQPQHF. This chain links TRBV4-3 with TRBJ1-5; TRBD1 matches 8 bases. With 0 bases clipped from V and 4 bases from J, the junction kept 5 bases outside the gene matches. Per the germline V gene, CDR1 is LGHNA and CDR2 is YSLEER. This CDR3 has 16 amino acids.

The J gene is TRBJ2-3, the V gene TRBV9, with 10 bases that match TRBD2. Per the germline V gene, CDR1 is SGDLS and CDR2 is YYNGEE. Trimming removed 0 bases from V and 2 bases from J; junction bases left unmatched: 3. This CDR3 is 16 amino acids long. The CDR3 DNA follows: TGTGCCAGCAGCGTAGTAGCGGGGGGAGTCACAGATACGCAGTATTTT. Translated, it gives CASSVVAGGVTDTQYF.

The V call is TRBV7-2, the J call TRBJ1-1; TRBD1 matches 7 bases. Per germline, CDR1 SGHTA and CDR2 FQGNSA. The CDR3 totals 15 residues. With V trimmed by 4 bases and J by 0 bases, 5 bases remained unmatched. The CDR3 is CASSSNRGMNTEAFF. The CDR3 bases are TGTGCCAGCAGCTCCAACAGGGGAATGAACACTGAAGCTTTCTTT.